One and the same sample provided the 30 T cell receptor beta chains below, sequenced in a study of T cell responses to AZD1222 COVID-19 vaccine. Using immunoSEQ multiplex PCR, the repertoire was profiled, and TCRdb retains in-frame clones only, with some absent. The top ten clones hold roughly 44% of a sample with roughly 100,000 clones, 91% of them seen once. The specimen comprised peripheral blood, sampled on day 0 of AZD1222 vaccination. The receptor set was obtained from an adult in good health.

The rearrangement joins TRBV7-2 to TRBJ2-7; perhaps TRBD1 as D (5 bases). The germline gives CDR1 SGHTA, CDR2 FQGNSA. The germline V and J ends were trimmed by 1 base and 6 bases, with 16 bases remaining between them. The CDR3 sequence is 15 residues long. The CDR3 spells CASSLVRSNGAEQYF. CDR3 coding DNA: TGTGCCAGCAGCTTAGTCCGCAGTAATGGGGCCGAGCAGTACTTC.

This clone was seen only once. V gene TRBV19 combines with J gene TRBJ2-5; TRBD2 matches at 11 bases. V shed 5 bases and J 13 bases; nucleotides not matched to a gene: 18. Germline loops: CDR1 LNHDA, CDR2 SQIVND (reference sequence). CDR3 size: 16 residues. CDR3: CASSPQLTSGAAPAYF. The CDR3 nucleotides are TGTGCCAGTAGTCCCCAACTGACTAGCGGGGCCGCCCCGGCGTACTTC.

The chain has TRBV11-2 and TRBJ1-4; D remains unclear. Germline V gives CDR1 SGHAT, CDR2 FQNNGV. CDR3 length equals 12 residues. Trimming pared 4 bases from V and 5 bases from J, leaving 5 bases between. The CDR3 coding sequence is TGTGCCAGCAGCTCTTGGAATGAAAAACTGTTTTTT. This encodes CASSSWNEKLFF. Looking up the rest from reference TRBV11-2 and TRBJ1-4 gives the full variable domain: EAGVAQSPRYKIIEKRQSVAFWCNPISGHATLYWYQQILGQGPKLLIQFQNNGVVDDSQLPKDRFSAERLKGVDSTLKIQPAKLEDSAVYLCASSSWNEKLFFGSGTQLSVL.

The rearrangement uses TRBV27 and TRBJ1-5; possibly TRBD1 for D (5 bases). Germline CDR1 MNHEY, CDR2 SMNVEV (reference sequence). The CDR3 contains 16 residues. Trimming left V 6 bases short and J 0 bases short, with 15 bases between. CDR3 sequence reads: CASRDTETLSNQPQHF. CDR3 DNA sequence: TGTGCCAGCAGGGACACAGAGACCCTTAGCAATCAGCCCCAGCATTTT.

This clone was counted a few times. V usage is TRBV5-4 and J usage is TRBJ2-7; D gene uncertain. V was shortened by 4 bases and J by 2 bases, with 10 bases between the two germline ends. Germline V CDR1 and CDR2: SGHNT, YYREEE (reference sequence). The CDR3 loop spans 13 amino acids. CDR3 region: CASSPMGAYEQYF. CDR3 nucleotides: TGTGCCAGCAGCCCAATGGGCGCCTACGAGCAGTACTTC.

This chain connects TRBV5-8 to TRBJ1-5; the match to TRBD1 covers 8 bases. There are 13 residues in the CDR3. J was trimmed by 6 bases and V by 6 bases; bases with no gene match: 5. CDR1 is SGHTS and CDR2 is YDEGEE in the germline V gene. The CDR3, as DNA: TGTGCCAGCAACCGACAGGGGTTTCAGCCCCAGCATTTT. Translating it yields CASNRQGFQPQHF.

The chain is built from TRBV29-1 and TRBJ1-1, with D unresolved. The germline V gene has CDR1 SQVTM and CDR2 ANQGSEA. V shed 7 bases and J shed 6 bases, with 18 bases lying between them. CDR3 length: 13 residues. CDR3 protein: CSGQSNPGSEAFF. As DNA, the CDR3 is TGCAGCGGCCAATCGAATCCGGGATCTGAAGCTTTCTTT. Using reference TRBV29-1 and TRBJ1-1 for the parts outside the CDR3, the full variable domain is SAVISQKPSRDICQRGTSLTIQCQVDSQVTMMFWYRQQPGQSLTLIATANQGSEATYESGFVIDKFPISRPNLTFSTLTVSNMSPEDSSIYLCSGQSNPGSEAFFGQGTRLTVV.

The J gene is TRBJ2-3, the V gene TRBV28; D may be TRBD2 (5 bases). This CDR3 is 16 amino acids long. Germline V lookup: CDR1 MDHEN, CDR2 SYDVKM. V lost 2 bases to trimming and J lost 2 bases, with 14 bases between them. CDR3 bases: TGTGCCAGCAGTTTAGATAGCGTAGAGACCACAGATACGCAGTATTTT. Amino acid sequence: CASSLDSVETTDTQYF.

CDR3 protein: CASSLGSYYGYTF. The DNA for the CDR3 is TGTGCCAGCAGCTTAGGCAGCTACTATGGCTACACCTTC. The J gene is TRBJ1-2, the V gene TRBV7-2, with no clear D. The ends were cut back, 1 base at V and 3 bases at J, with 6 bases in the middle. CDR3 length: 13 amino acids. CDR1 SGHTA and CDR2 FQGNSA come from the germline V gene.

The J gene is TRBJ2-1, the V gene TRBV4-3, with D possibly TRBD1 on 5 matching bases. The CDR3 runs to 14 residues. V lost 0 bases to trimming and J lost 10 bases, with 13 bases between them. The V gene's germline CDR1 is LGHNA and CDR2 YSLEER. The CDR3 DNA is TGCGCCAGCAGCCAAGATCCAGGGATGGGCGAGCAGTTCTTC. Residues: CASSQDPGMGEQFF.

The V and J genes are TRBV5-1 and TRBJ2-1; D not resolved. Deletions cut 5 bases from V and 3 bases from J, with 6 bases between. The CDR3 length is 12 residues. The germline CDR1 and CDR2 sequences are SGHRS and YFSETQ. The CDR3 DNA follows: TGCGCCAGCAGGGACGGCTACAATGAGCAGTTCTTC. This translates into CASRDGYNEQFF.

CDR3 nucleotide sequence: TGTGCCAGCAGCTTGTTGGGGGAGGGCCGGTACGAGCAGTACTTC. Translating it yields CASSLLGEGRYEQYF. V is TRBV5-4 and J is TRBJ2-7; 7 nucleotides align to TRBD2. CDR3 length: 15 residues. The trim removed 1 base at V and 4 bases at J, leaving 8 bases unmatched. In germline, CDR1 is SGHNT, CDR2 YYREEE (reference sequence).

The rearrangement joins TRBV2 to TRBJ2-3, with 11 bases fitting TRBD2. The CDR3 extends over 16 amino acids. The V segment lost 5 bases and the J segment 4 bases; nucleotides outside the gene matches: 8. The germline V gene encodes CDR1 SNHLY and CDR2 FYNNEI. CDR3 in DNA: TGTGCCAGCAGTAACTTAGCGGGAGGGCGAGCAGATACGCAGTATTTT. Translation: CASSNLAGGRADTQYF.

The gene calls are TRBV30 and TRBJ1-2, with 9 bases fitting TRBD1. Germline CDR1 GTSNPN, CDR2 SVGIG (reference sequence). The trim removed 3 bases at V and 10 bases at J, leaving 18 bases unmatched. This CDR3 region has 16 residues. The CDR3 here is CAWRVPGQGQGTFYTF. The CDR3 DNA sequence: TGTGCCTGGAGGGTCCCGGGACAGGGTCAAGGAACTTTCTACACCTTC.

V and J are TRBV19 and TRBJ2-7, with TRBD2 matching 10 bases. Per germline, CDR1 LNHDA and CDR2 SQIVND (reference sequence). The CDR3 totals 15 residues. With 1 base clipped from V and 2 bases from J, the junction kept 2 bases outside the gene matches. CDR3 bases: TGTGCCAGTAGTATAGGTAGCGGGGGGACCTACGAGCAGTACTTC. Translated: CASSIGSGGTYEQYF.

The chain combines TRBV19 with TRBJ2-1; no reliable D call. The V gene's germline CDR1 is LNHDA and CDR2 SQIVND (reference sequence). V was shortened by 6 bases and J by 9 bases, with 18 bases between the two germline ends. This CDR3 comprises 14 residues. CDR3 bases: TGTGCCAGTAGCCCGACCCTCCGTCGGGCTGAGCAGTTCTTC. Residues: CASSPTLRRAEQFF.

The chain recombines TRBV27 with TRBJ2-1; 7 bases are a match to TRBD2. In germline, CDR1 is MNHEY, CDR2 SMNVEV (reference sequence). Germline trimming cut 5 bases from V and 4 bases from J; bases unmatched to any gene: 5. The CDR3 is 14 residues long. CDR3 amino acids: CASSPTGGYNEQFF. CDR3 coding DNA: TGTGCCAGCAGTCCTACGGGAGGTTACAATGAGCAGTTCTTC.

This rearrangement joins TRBV24-1 to TRBJ2-2, with TRBD2 identical over 7 bases. CDR1 is KGHDR, CDR2 SFDVKD, per germline. The CDR3 contains 13 residues. Losses at the gene ends were 10 bases for V and 0 bases for J; bases not matched to a gene: 1. The CDR3 DNA is TGTGCCACGGGGGGGGCGAACACCGGGGAGCTGTTTTTT. As protein: CATGGANTGELFF.

The gene calls are TRBV5-1 and TRBJ1-5; D not resolved. The CDR3 has 15 residues. Deletions cut 0 bases from V and 5 bases from J, with 12 bases between. CDR1 SGHRS and CDR2 YFSETQ come from the germline V gene. The CDR3, as DNA: TGCGCCAGCAGCTTGGTCGTCGGCCCCGATCAGCCCCAGCATTTT. Amino acids: CASSLVVGPDQPQHF.

V is TRBV7-7 and J is TRBJ2-5; 8 bases agree with TRBD1. This CDR3 spans 15 amino acids. The trim removed 5 bases at V and 5 bases at J, leaving 10 bases unmatched. CDR1 is SSHAT and CDR2 is FNYEAQ in the germline V gene (reference sequence). The CDR3 bases are TGTGCCAGCAGCACGGCCGGGACAGGACTGGAGACCCAGTACTTC. As protein: CASSTAGTGLETQYF.

This rearrangement joins TRBV11-1 to TRBJ2-2; D perhaps matches TRBD1 (6 bases). Trimming shortened V by 5 bases and J by 1 base, and 11 bases separated the two germline ends. This CDR3 is 15 amino acids long. Germline V gene data show CDR1 as SGHAT and CDR2 as FQDESV (reference sequence). The CDR3 reads CASSPGDGNTGELFF. In DNA, the CDR3 is TGTGCCAGCAGCCCAGGGGATGGGAACACCGGGGAGCTGTTTTTT.

The genes are TRBV29-1 and TRBJ2-7, with 8 bases lining up with TRBD2. CDR1 and CDR2 from the germline V gene are SQVTM and ANQGSEA. The CDR3 runs 15 residues. Trimming at V came to 0 bases and at J to 2 bases, leaving 6 bases not matched to a gene. Written as DNA, the CDR3 is TGCAGCGTTGAAGAAGGGGCGGGAGGCCCCTACGAGCAGTACTTC. Translating gives CSVEEGAGGPYEQYF.

The rearrangement uses TRBV18 and TRBJ2-1, with 8 bases matching TRBD2. Germline assignment: CDR1 KGHSH and CDR2 LQKENI. The V and J ends lost 3 bases and 0 bases, in that order; junction bases with no gene match: 10. CDR3 size: 18 residues. The CDR3: CASSPISGSGYSYNEQFF. In DNA form, the CDR3 reads TGTGCCAGCTCACCCATAAGCGGGAGCGGGTACTCCTACAATGAGCAGTTCTTC.

This chain's CDR3 is CASSPQGKGGYTF. CDR3 in DNA: TGTGCCAGCAGTCCACAGGGTAAGGGCGGCTACACCTTC. V gene TRBV12-3 or TRBV12-4 combines with J gene TRBJ1-2, with a weak D call TRBD1 (6 bases). CDR3 length equals 13 residues. The V and J ends lost 5 bases and 8 bases respectively, with 15 bases between them.

The chain is built from TRBV9 and TRBJ2-3; D possibly matches TRBD1 or TRBD2 (5 bases each). The CDR3 sequence is 14 residues long. CDR1 is SGDLS, CDR2 YYNGEE, per germline. With 4 bases removed from V and 0 bases from J, the gap between germline ends came to 9 bases. The CDR3 DNA follows: TGTGCCAGCAGCCTAGGGGACAGCACAGATACGCAGTATTTT. As protein: CASSLGDSTDTQYF. Full variable domain (remainder filled in from reference TRBV9 and TRBJ2-3): DSGVTQTPKHLITATGQRVTLRCSPRSGDLSVYWYQQSLDQGLQFLIQYYNGEERAKGNILERFSAQQFPDLHSELNLSSLELGDSALYFCASSLGDSTDTQYFGPGTRLTVL.

The gene calls are TRBV7-2 and TRBJ2-5; D is unclear. Germline assignment: CDR1 SGHTA and CDR2 FQGNSA. Trimming shortened V by 4 bases and J by 1 base, and 7 bases separated the two germline ends. CDR3 length equals 13 residues. The CDR3 sequence is CASSSRFQETQYF. The DNA of the CDR3 is TGTGCCAGCAGCTCTCGGTTCCAAGAGACCCAGTACTTC.

The V and J genes are TRBV28 and TRBJ2-7; 8 positions match TRBD1. The CDR3 contains 15 residues. Germline assignment: CDR1 MDHEN and CDR2 SYDVKM. J was trimmed by 4 bases and V by 3 bases; bases with no gene match: 8. As DNA, the CDR3 is TGTGCCAGCAGTTTCCCGACAGGGGCATATTACGAGCAGTACTTC. It is translated as CASSFPTGAYYEQYF.

This chain joins TRBV10-2 and TRBJ1-4; D not resolved. The CDR3 is made up of 14 amino acids. The germline gives CDR1 WSHSY, CDR2 SAAADI. V was trimmed by 0 bases and J by 7 bases, leaving 9 bases between them. The CDR3 coding sequence is TGCGCCAGCAGTGAGTCGACCTGGGTTGAAAAACTGTTTTTT. Translation: CASSESTWVEKLFF.

This rearrangement joins TRBV4-3 to TRBJ2-7, with 8 bases matching TRBD2. The CDR3 loop spans 16 amino acids. The trim removed 0 bases at V and 6 bases at J, leaving 10 bases unmatched. Germline V gene sequence: CDR1 LGHNA, CDR2 YSLEER. This CDR3 reads CASSQDLTGGPGEQYF. CDR3 nucleotides: TGCGCCAGCAGCCAAGATTTAACGGGAGGGCCAGGCGAGCAGTACTTC.

The chain is built from TRBV7-9 and TRBJ2-5; 8 bases agree with TRBD1. The germline CDR1 and CDR2 sequences are SEHNR and FQNEAQ (reference sequence). CDR3 length equals 12 residues. V trimming: 8 bases; J trimming: 4 bases; junction bases outside the gene matches: 3. The CDR3 DNA follows: TGTGCCAGCCAGGGGGCTTTAGAGACCCAGTACTTC. Translating gives CASQGALETQYF.